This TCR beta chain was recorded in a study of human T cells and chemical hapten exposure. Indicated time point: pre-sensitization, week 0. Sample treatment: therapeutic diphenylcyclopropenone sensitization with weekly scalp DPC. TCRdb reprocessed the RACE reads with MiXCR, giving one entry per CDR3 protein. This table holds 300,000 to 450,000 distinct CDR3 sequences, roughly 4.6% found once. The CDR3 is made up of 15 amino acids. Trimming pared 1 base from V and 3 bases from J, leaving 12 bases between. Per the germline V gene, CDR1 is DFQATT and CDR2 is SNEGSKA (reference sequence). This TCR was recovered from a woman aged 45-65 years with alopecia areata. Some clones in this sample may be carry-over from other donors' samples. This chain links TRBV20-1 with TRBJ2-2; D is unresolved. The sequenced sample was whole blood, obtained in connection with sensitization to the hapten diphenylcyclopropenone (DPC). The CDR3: CSARVLGGYTGELFF. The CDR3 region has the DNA TGCAGTGCTAGAGTGTTGGGCGGCTACACCGGGGAGCTGTTTTTT.